This TCR beta chain was sequenced for a study of vaccination effects on CD4 cells after COVID-19. Before sequencing, viral peptide pools were used by the ViraFEST assay to expand antigen-specific CD4+ T cells. Having been cultured for approximately ten days, the cells underwent CD4+ T cell isolation. Each person got two doses of an mRNA SARS-CoV-2 vaccine, BNT162b2 or mRNA-1273. For each well, roughly 2 million PBMC were cultured with around 9.8 IU/ml IL-2 and about 9.1 ug/ml peptides. Cultures had half their medium replaced with IL-2 medium on days 3 and 7. Repertoires were generated with immunoSEQ multiplex PCR, while TCRdb's copy carries only in-frame clones and drops some. Among about 24,000 clones listed, less than 85% were seen once. Germline V lookup: CDR1 MGHDK, CDR2 SYGVNS. The CDR3 contains 12 residues. Deletions cut 0 bases from V and 0 bases from J, with 0 bases between. Of note for this clone: Its antigen is unknown.

This material consisted of CD4+ T cells from PBMCs cultured with SARS-CoV-2 spike peptides, taken after COVID-19 vaccination. This rearrangement joins TRBV25-1 to TRBJ2-7; the D is unclear. The receptor comes from a human donor who received a COVID-19 vaccine. This CDR3 is CASSEYSYEQYF. The CDR3 bases are TGTGCCAGCAGTGAATACTCCTACGAGCAGTACTTC.